Shown below are 32 T cell receptor beta chains from a single sample sequenced in a study of blood T cell repertoires in COVID-19. Using immunoSEQ multiplex PCR, the repertoire was profiled, and TCRdb retains in-frame clones only, with some absent. The repertoire includes 30,000 to 50,000 clones, about 80% of them detected once, and around 15% sits in the top ten. What was sequenced was peripheral blood. These receptors originate from a man in his fifties with active or convalescent COVID-19.

The chain has TRBV14 and TRBJ2-6; D not certain. Germline loops: CDR1 SGHDN, CDR2 FVKESK. This CDR3 region has 15 residues. Trimming removed 1 base at V and 1 base at J, with 5 bases between. CDR3 bases: TGTGCCAGCAGCCAAGCCAGATCTGGGGCCAACGTCCTGACTTTC. Translation: CASSQARSGANVLTF.

The chain couples TRBV3-1 (or the pseudogene TRBV3-2) to TRBJ2-7; TRBD1 matches at 10 bases. The CDR3 runs to 14 residues. V lost 4 bases, J lost 5 bases, and 5 bases stayed unmatched. The germline V gene encodes CDR1 LGHDT and CDR2 YNNKEL (reference sequence). CDR3 nucleotide sequence: TGTGCCAGCAGCCCAGGGACAGGGGTAGACGAGCAGTACTTC. Translation: CASSPGTGVDEQYF.

This clone has only a few counts. The J gene is TRBJ2-5, the V gene TRBV5-6, with a possible D match to TRBD1 (5 bases). Germline V gene lookup returns CDR1 SGHDT and CDR2 YYEEEE. The CDR3 runs 13 residues. V was trimmed by 1 base and J by 7 bases, leaving 11 bases between them. DNA for the CDR3: TGTGCCAGCAGCTTGACAGGTAGTTGGACCCAGTACTTC. It codes for CASSLTGSWTQYF.

V usage is TRBV9 and J usage is TRBJ1-2, with 8 bases identical to TRBD1. Trimming took 4 bases from V and 3 from J; bases not matched to a gene: 5. There are 14 residues in the CDR3. Germline values: CDR1 SGDLS, CDR2 YYNGEE. In DNA, the CDR3 is TGTGCCAGCAGCTGGACAGGGATGGACTATGGCTACACCTTC. Protein product: CASSWTGMDYGYTF.

The J gene is TRBJ2-3, the V gene TRBV2; TRBD1 matches at 8 bases. The CDR3 runs to 14 residues. Trimming cost V 7 bases and J 1 base; bases outside gene matches: 4. Germline loops: CDR1 SNHLY, CDR2 FYNNEI. The CDR3 bases are TGTGCCAGCAAAAAGGACAGGGGCACAGATACGCAGTATTTT. Translating it yields CASKKDRGTDTQYF.

The rearrangement uses TRBV27 and TRBJ1-5, with D unresolved. The CDR3 covers 16 residues. In germline, CDR1 is MNHEY, CDR2 SMNVEV (reference sequence). V was trimmed by 5 bases and J by 4 bases, leaving 18 bases between them. The CDR3 loop is CASSPDGNLRNQPQHF. The CDR3 nucleotides read TGTGCCAGCAGTCCCGACGGAAACCTGAGGAATCAGCCCCAGCATTTT.

This clone was picked up a small number of times. CDR3 sequence (DNA): TGTGCCAGCAGTGAACAGGGTGGCAATCAGCCCCAGCATTTT. Residues: CASSEQGGNQPQHF. The chain combines TRBV6-1 with TRBJ1-5; TRBD1 might be the D (5 bases). This CDR3 is 14 amino acids long. Deletions cut 2 bases from V and 2 bases from J, with 7 bases between. The V gene's germline CDR1 is MNHNS and CDR2 SASEGT.

Details on this clone: The DNA is omitted, as the CDR3 cannot be located on it reliably, and the CDR3 follows TCRdb's listing. The chain uses TRBV21-1 and TRBJ1-1; TRBD1, as called in the table, went unchecked against the DNA. TRBV21-1 is marked as a pseudogene. The length of the CDR3 is 17 amino acids, counting both ends. CDR3 loop: CASSKVGGGTLNTEAFF.

The chain combines TRBV6-5 with TRBJ2-3; 7 bases match TRBD2. Germline values: CDR1 MNHEY, CDR2 SVGAGI. CDR3 length: 14 amino acids. Trimming cost V 5 bases and J 4 bases; bases outside gene matches: 6. This CDR3 is CASSSLGGSDTQYF. In DNA form, the CDR3 reads TGTGCCAGCAGTAGCCTGGGGGGGTCAGATACGCAGTATTTT.

This rearrangement joins TRBV11-2 to TRBJ1-4; maybe TRBD1 (6 bases). This CDR3 is built from 13 residues. V was shortened by 5 bases and J by 5 bases, with 9 bases between the two germline ends. Germline assignment: CDR1 SGHAT and CDR2 FQNNGV. This chain's CDR3 is CASSPDRNEKLFF. In DNA, the CDR3 is TGTGCCAGCAGCCCCGACAGGAATGAAAAACTGTTTTTT.

The V gene is TRBV28, the J gene TRBJ1-5; 8 positions agree with TRBD1. This CDR3 comprises 15 residues. Trimming at V came to 4 bases and at J to 6 bases, leaving 8 bases not matched to a gene. The germline CDR1 and CDR2 sequences are MDHEN and SYDVKM. CDR3 DNA sequence: TGTGCCAGCAGTTCTGGTGACAGGGGAGGTCAGCCCCAGCATTTT. Its translation is CASSSGDRGGQPQHF. The full variable domain, its missing parts supplied by reference TRBV28 and TRBJ1-5, is DVKVTQSSRYLVKRTGEKVFLECVQDMDHENMFWYRQDPGLGLRLIYFSYDVKMKEKGDIPEGYSVSREKKERFSLILESASTNQTSMYLCASSSGDRGGQPQHFGDGTRLSIL.

This rearrangement joins TRBV6-5 to TRBJ2-1; D ambiguous. The CDR3 runs 13 residues. V was trimmed by 6 bases and J by 7 bases, leaving 13 bases between them. Germline CDR1 reads MNHEY; CDR2 reads SVGAGI. The CDR3 sequence is CASRQQTRNEQFF. CDR3 DNA: TGTGCCAGCAGGCAACAGACAAGGAATGAGCAGTTCTTC.

This chain connects TRBV5-8 to TRBJ2-3, with 7 bases aligning to TRBD2. There are 16 residues in the CDR3. CDR1 is SGHTS, CDR2 YDEGEE, per germline. The V gene end was trimmed by 2 bases and the J gene end by 1 base; junction bases not matched to a gene: 7. For the CDR3, the DNA is TGTGCCAGCAGCTTTGGGCCTAGCGGCCGCACAGATACGCAGTATTTT. Translation gives CASSFGPSGRTDTQYF. Full variable domain (remainder filled in from reference TRBV5-8 and TRBJ2-3): EAGVTQSPTHLIKTRGQQATLRCSPISGHTSVYWYQQALGLGLQFLLWYDEGEERNRGNFPPRFSGRQFPNYSSELNVNALELEDSALYLCASSFGPSGRTDTQYFGPGTRLTVL.

The chain links TRBV15 to TRBJ1-4, with TRBD1 as a possible D gene (5 bases). Germline-derived CDR1 and CDR2 are LNHNV and YYDKDF (reference sequence). CDR3 size: 14 residues. The germline V and J ends were trimmed by 1 base and 4 bases, with 7 bases remaining between them. CDR3 coding DNA: TGTGCCACCAGCAGAGGGACACTTAATGAAAAACTGTTTTTT. Translation gives CATSRGTLNEKLFF.

V gene TRBV5-6 combines with J gene TRBJ2-1; 13 bases are a match to TRBD2. The germline V gene has CDR1 SGHDT and CDR2 YYEEEE. CDR3 length equals 17 residues. V was clipped by 4 bases and J by 5 bases; unmatched bases: 9. CDR3 sequence: CASSPTLAGGLNNEQFF. CDR3 coding DNA: TGTGCCAGCAGCCCAACACTAGCGGGGGGGCTCAACAATGAGCAGTTCTTC.

The rearrangement links TRBV5-1 to TRBJ1-2, with D maybe TRBD1 (5 bases). Germline assignment: CDR1 SGHRS and CDR2 YFSETQ. Deletions cut 2 bases from V and 0 bases from J, with 17 bases between. CDR3 length equals 17 residues. The CDR3 DNA is TGCGCCAGCAGCTTTGACAGAAGCCAAGGGGCTAACTATGGCTACACCTTC. Its protein product is CASSFDRSQGANYGYTF.

This clone has a handful of counts. The chain uses TRBV5-1 and TRBJ1-4, with D possibly being TRBD1 (5 bases). This CDR3 region has 15 residues. The germline V gene encodes CDR1 SGHRS and CDR2 YFSETQ. With 0 bases removed from V and 6 bases from J, the gap between germline ends came to 12 bases. The CDR3 spells CASSLGVGVDEKLFF. CDR3 coding DNA: TGCGCCAGCAGCTTGGGGGTAGGGGTCGATGAAAAACTGTTTTTT. The full variable domain, rest sourced from reference TRBV5-1 and TRBJ1-4, is KAGVTQTPRYLIKTRGQQVTLSCSPISGHRSVSWYQQTPGQGLQFLFEYFSETQRNKGNFPGRFSGRQFSNSRSEMNVSTLELGDSALYLCASSLGVGVDEKLFFGSGTQLSVL.

This chain links TRBV6-1 with TRBJ2-3, with TRBD1 identical over 8 bases. The J segment lost 3 bases and the V segment lost 3 bases, leaving 14 bases of the junction unmatched. In germline, CDR1 is MNHNS, CDR2 SASEGT. The length of the CDR3 is 18 residues. The CDR3 loop is CASSEERTGLLGTDTQYF. The CDR3 nucleotides read TGTGCCAGCAGTGAGGAAAGGACAGGGCTATTGGGAACAGATACGCAGTATTTT.

The chain has TRBV7-2 and TRBJ2-1, with D possibly TRBD1 on 8 matching bases. This CDR3 has 15 amino acids. V lost 5 bases and J lost 8, with 19 bases in between. In germline, CDR1 is SGHTA, CDR2 FQGNSA. CDR3 bases: TGTGCCAGCAGCCAGAGAGGACAGGGAGGGTATGAGCAGTTCTTC. This gives the protein CASSQRGQGGYEQFF.

The V and J genes are TRBV4-1 and TRBJ2-3, with no clear D. Germline CDR1 MGHRA, CDR2 YSYEKL. CDR3 length equals 15 residues. The germline V and J ends were trimmed by 4 bases and 0 bases, with 11 bases remaining between them. The CDR3 spells CASSLRSTSTDTQYF. In nucleotides, the CDR3 is TGCGCCAGCAGCCTGAGGTCGACTAGCACAGATACGCAGTATTTT.

The count of this clone is one. This chain connects TRBV5-4 to TRBJ2-1; a weak D match, TRBD2 (5 bases). The CDR3 is made up of 14 amino acids. Trimming pared 0 bases from V and 4 bases from J, leaving 8 bases between. CDR1 and CDR2 (germline): SGHNT, YYREEE (reference sequence). The CDR3 nucleotides read TGTGCCAGCAGCTTGGTGAGAGGGTACAATGAGCAGTTCTTC. As protein: CASSLVRGYNEQFF.

The chain uses TRBV15 and TRBJ1-2, with 7 bases lining up with TRBD1. Trimming removed 2 bases from V and 4 bases from J; junction bases left unmatched: 10. Germline CDR1 is LNHNV and CDR2 is YYDKDF (reference sequence). The CDR3 has 16 residues. The CDR3 protein is CATSRRTGTALYGYTF. The CDR3 bases are TGTGCCACCAGCAGAAGAACCGGGACAGCCCTCTATGGCTACACCTTC.

The chain links TRBV19 to TRBJ2-3; 11 bases align to TRBD2. With V trimmed by 3 bases and J by 4 bases, 3 bases remained unmatched. This CDR3 is 15 amino acids long. From germline, CDR1 is LNHDA and CDR2 SQIVND (reference sequence). CDR3 bases: TGTGCCAGTAGTATGACTAGCGGGGCGTCAGATACGCAGTATTTT. Translating it yields CASSMTSGASDTQYF.

This clone was seen only a few times. The chain has TRBV10-3 and TRBJ1-2; D is unclear. This CDR3 spans 16 amino acids. V was clipped by 6 bases and J by 2 bases, with 19 bases between them. Germline assignment: CDR1 ENHRY and CDR2 SYGVKD. In DNA form, the CDR3 reads TGTGCCATCAGCCGGAGTCGCACGGACTCCAACTATGGCTACACCTTC. Its protein product is CAISRSRTDSNYGYTF.

This chain uses TRBV18 with TRBJ2-7; 10 nucleotides line up with TRBD1. The length of the CDR3 is 15 residues. CDR1 is KGHSH and CDR2 is LQKENI in the germline V gene. With V trimmed by 0 bases and J by 4 bases, 3 bases remained unmatched. The CDR3 spells CASSPPGQGWYEQYF. The DNA for the CDR3 is TGTGCCAGCTCACCACCGGGACAGGGGTGGTACGAGCAGTACTTC.

The CDR3 coding sequence is TGCGCCAGCAGCGTAGCGGTTTCCGGGGAGCTGTTTTTT. Translating gives CASSVAVSGELFF. The gene calls are TRBV5-1 and TRBJ2-2; D might be TRBD2 (6 bases). With 4 bases removed from V and 6 bases from J, the gap between germline ends came to 10 bases. Germline lookup yields CDR1 SGHRS and CDR2 YFSETQ. The CDR3 length is 13 residues. Supplemented by reference TRBV5-1 and TRBJ2-2, the full variable domain reads KAGVTQTPRYLIKTRGQQVTLSCSPISGHRSVSWYQQTPGQGLQFLFEYFSETQRNKGNFPGRFSGRQFSNSRSEMNVSTLELGDSALYLCASSVAVSGELFFGEGSRLTVL.

V usage is TRBV10-3 and J usage is TRBJ1-5; D perhaps matches TRBD1 (6 bases). Germline assignment: CDR1 ENHRY and CDR2 SYGVKD. V was pared by 3 bases and J by 0 bases, with 12 bases between. The CDR3 extends over 16 amino acids. Here the CDR3 reads CAISDLGHYSNQPQHF. CDR3 in DNA: TGTGCCATCAGTGATTTGGGACACTATAGCAATCAGCCCCAGCATTTT.

The chain recombines TRBV19 with TRBJ2-5, with D unclear. Per germline, CDR1 LNHDA and CDR2 SQIVND (reference sequence). The CDR3 sequence is 15 residues long. V lost 0 bases to trimming and J lost 2 bases, with 10 bases between them. The CDR3 reads CASSIDVARQETQYF. In DNA form, the CDR3 reads TGTGCCAGTAGTATAGATGTCGCCAGACAAGAGACCCAGTACTTC.

The chain links TRBV28 to TRBJ2-1; possible D gene TRBD2, 6 bases. CDR3 length: 17 residues. V lost 3 bases and J lost 9, with 24 bases in between. The germline CDR1 and CDR2 sequences are MDHEN and SYDVKM. CDR3: CASSLTGQSAGSSEQFF. The CDR3 DNA reads as TGTGCCAGCAGTTTGACCGGTCAGTCCGCGGGGAGTAGTGAGCAGTTCTTC.

The chain recombines TRBV18 with TRBJ1-2; 7 nucleotides agree with TRBD1. Germline V gene sequence: CDR1 KGHSH, CDR2 LQKENI. The CDR3 loop spans 15 amino acids. V gave up 3 bases and J gave up 4 bases; unmatched junction bases: 8. The CDR3 region has the DNA TGTGCCAGCTCACCGGAGACAGGGCGGGGCTATGGCTACACCTTC. This sequence encodes CASSPETGRGYGYTF.

The rearrangement joins TRBV5-1 to TRBJ2-5, with 9 bases matching TRBD2. V lost 0 bases and J lost 5; bases outside the gene matches: 8. Germline assignment: CDR1 SGHRS and CDR2 YFSETQ. This CDR3 is 16 amino acids long. CDR3 protein: CASSLEARGGQETQYF. The CDR3 DNA follows: TGCGCCAGCAGCTTGGAAGCGCGGGGGGGCCAGGAGACCCAGTACTTC.

The count of this clone is one. The chain employs TRBV7-8 and TRBJ2-5; D is perhaps TRBD2 (7 bases). Germline CDR1 SGHVS, CDR2 FQNEAQ. This CDR3 is 14 amino acids long. Trimming stripped 1 base from V and 5 bases from J, with 11 bases between. The CDR3 spells CASSLGGGQETQYF. As DNA, the CDR3 is TGTGCCAGCAGCTTAGGGGGGGGCCAGGAGACCCAGTACTTC.